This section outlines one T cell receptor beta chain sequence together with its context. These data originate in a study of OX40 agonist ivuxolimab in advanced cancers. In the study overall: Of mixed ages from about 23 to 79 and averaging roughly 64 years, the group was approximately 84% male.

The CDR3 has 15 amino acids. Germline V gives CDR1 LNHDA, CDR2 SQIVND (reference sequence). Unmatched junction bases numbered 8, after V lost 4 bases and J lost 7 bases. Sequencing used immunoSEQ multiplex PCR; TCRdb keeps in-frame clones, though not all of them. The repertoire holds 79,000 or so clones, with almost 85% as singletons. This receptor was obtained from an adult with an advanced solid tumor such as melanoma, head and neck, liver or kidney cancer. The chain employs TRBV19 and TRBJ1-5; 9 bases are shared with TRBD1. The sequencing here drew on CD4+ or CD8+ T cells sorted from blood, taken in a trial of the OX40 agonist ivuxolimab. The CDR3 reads CASSTGTGSGQPQHF. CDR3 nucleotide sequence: TGTGCCAGTAGTACTGGGACAGGGTCCGGGCAGCCCCAGCATTTT.